The clone carrying this T cell receptor beta chain occurred a few times. A much larger clone differs from this one at a single base, so this may be a read error. The entry originates in a study of T cells in Graves' hyperthyroidism and ophthalmopathy. With 6 bases removed from V and 0 bases from J, the gap between germline ends came to 18 bases. Germline V gene lookup returns CDR1 SQVTM and CDR2 ANQGSEA. The CDR3 is made up of 15 amino acids. Researchers amplified the TCR beta CDR3 regions from RNA transcripts. The study used the HTBI primer set for a first-round RT-PCR of the TCR CDR3. Each CDR3 protein is one row after TCRdb ran MiXCR on the multiplex PCR reads. The data show about 110,000 distinct CDR3 sequences, roughly 15% seen once.

The material sequenced was blood. This clonotype was obtained from a woman aged 45-65 years with Graves' hyperthyroidism. The chain carries TRBV29-1 and TRBJ2-7, with a possible D match to TRBD2 (5 bases). The CDR3, as DNA: TGCAGCGTGACGCTCTACCTAGCCAACTCCTACGAGCAGTACTTC. Protein product: CSVTLYLANSYEQYF.